This T cell receptor (beta chain) was recorded in a study of CXCR3-negative and CXCR3-positive naive CD8 T cells. At the level of the study: Collectively, the libraries yielded 140 million or so TRB reads in total, at about 1.5 +/- 0.3 million per library.

CDR3 size: 13 residues. From germline, CDR1 is SQVTM and CDR2 ANQGSEA. With regard to this clonotype: What it recognizes is unknown.

The libraries of TRB cDNA were constructed through 5' RACE using UMI labels. TCRdb reanalyzed the 5' RACE reads, giving one entry per CDR3 protein sequence and no DNA. The repertoire table contains about 26,000 distinct CDR3 sequences. Study-wide points: CXCR3-positive naive cells carried more hydrophobic TRB CDR3s than CXCR3-negative ones. The study found that naive CXCR3-negative and CXCR3-positive cells shared TRBV-TRBJ usage, while memory cells differed. From TRB CDR3 properties, TCR strength was inferred; surface CD5 did not differ between naive subsets.

Sequencing input: naive CXCR3- CD8+ T cells from blood. Subset noted: CD45RO-CCR7+CD27+CD95- naive CD8+ T cells lacking CXCR3 (TNR3-). This receptor was obtained from a human donor in good health. Some clones in this sample may be carry-over from other donors' samples. The chain couples TRBV29-1 to TRBJ2-2. The CDR3 sequence: CSVDGQNTGELFF.